This TCR beta chain comes out of a study of OX40 agonist ivuxolimab in advanced cancers. Overall study context: A diagnosis of hepatocellular carcinoma, melanoma, renal cell or head and neck cancer was present in dose-escalation patients. Study-level points and caveats: Circulating CD4+ and CD8+ T cells showed clonal expansion by week 6 at 0.1 to 3.0 mg/kg. In CD8+ T cells, expanded clones were on average more numerous than in CD4+. Several nonresponders also turned out to have low normalized T-cell clonal expansion.

CDR1 MDHEN and CDR2 SYDVKM come from the germline V gene. This CDR3 comprises 11 residues. V lost 2 bases to trimming and J lost 5 bases, with 4 bases between them. Repertoires were generated with immunoSEQ multiplex PCR, while TCRdb's copy carries only in-frame clones and drops some. Counted here are roughly 49,000 clones, about 88% occurring once; the ten biggest clones make up around 3.3%. For this clone: Its antigen is unidentified.

The TCR was taken from an adult with an advanced solid tumor such as melanoma, head and neck, liver or kidney cancer. The chain carries TRBV28 and TRBJ2-7; no firm D call. This specimen consisted of CD4+ or CD8+ T cells sorted from blood, obtained in a trial of the OX40 agonist ivuxolimab. Here the CDR3 reads CASSLGHEQYF. In nucleotides, the CDR3 is TGTGCCAGCAGTTTAGGTCACGAGCAGTACTTC.